This passage covers 21 T cell receptor beta chains from one sample sequenced in a study of spatial heterogeneity in lung cancer. Whole-study findings and limits: Tumor mutation counts were tracked by expanded intratumoral alpha and beta TCR counts.

Each CDR3 protein is one row after TCRdb ran MiXCR on the 5' RACE reads. The data contain tens of thousands of distinct CDR3 sequences, 15% to 20% of them singletons. Their antigen targets remain unknown. As to time point: sample taken at primary tumor resection. Material: lung tumor tissue, obtained at surgery. The origin of the receptors is a female donor with early-stage non-small cell lung cancer.

The J gene is TRBJ2-7, the V gene TRBV5-4; D remains ambiguous. The CDR3 covers 12 residues. CDR1 is SGHNT, CDR2 YYREEE, per germline (reference sequence). The ends were cut back, 2 bases at V and 1 base at J, with 4 bases in the middle. In nucleotides, the CDR3 is TGTGCCAGCAGCTTTGCTTCCTACGAGCAGTACTTC. Its translation is CASSFASYEQYF.

The V and J genes are TRBV18 and TRBJ2-5; maybe TRBD2 (6 bases). Germline assignment: CDR1 KGHSH and CDR2 LQKENI. Trimming removed 11 bases at V and 1 base at J, with 11 bases between. The CDR3 sequence is 12 residues long. CDR3 bases: TGTGCCTCGGGGGAGCTCCAAGAGACCCAGTACTTC. It is translated as CASGELQETQYF.

This clonotype was counted a few times. The chain joins TRBV6-1 to TRBJ2-3, with TRBD2 matching 9 bases. The CDR3 extends over 15 amino acids. Germline-derived CDR1 and CDR2 are MNHNS and SASEGT. The trim removed 6 bases at V and 5 bases at J, leaving 9 bases unmatched. The CDR3 sequence: CASRPLAGSLDTQYF. The CDR3 DNA reads as TGTGCCAGCAGACCTCTAGCGGGAAGTTTAGATACGCAGTATTTT.

This clonotype has just a few counts. In DNA, the CDR3 is TGTGCCAGCAGCTCAAACCGGGAGGCTACGCAGTATTTT. Its protein product is CASSSNREATQYF. The chain links TRBV5-5 to TRBJ2-3, with 7 bases fitting TRBD2. V lost 3 bases, J lost 8 bases, and 6 bases stayed unmatched. The CDR3 length is 13 residues. Per the germline V gene, CDR1 is SGHKS and CDR2 is YYEKEE (reference sequence).

The V call is TRBV5-1, the J call TRBJ2-5, with 9 bases aligning to TRBD2. There are 15 residues in the CDR3. CDR1 is SGHRS, CDR2 YFSETQ, per germline. The V gene end was trimmed by 8 bases and the J gene end by 2 bases; junction bases not matched to a gene: 10. DNA for the CDR3: TGCGCCAGGAACCTAGCGGGATATCGACAAGAGACCCAGTACTTC. Residues: CARNLAGYRQETQYF.

About this clonotype itself: Just one base apart from a much larger clone, this may be a read error. The chain uses TRBV7-9 and TRBJ2-1, with 9 bases lining up with TRBD2. The CDR3 runs to 15 residues. Germline V lookup: CDR1 SEHNR, CDR2 FQNEAQ (reference sequence). CDR3 in amino acids: CPSSSDGGRVDEQFF. The CDR3, as DNA: TGTCCCAGCAGCTCCGACGGCGGGAGGGTCGATGAGCAGTTCTTC.

The chain is built from TRBV7-9 and TRBJ2-7; D might be TRBD1 (6 bases). Trimming took off 0 bases at V and 2 bases at J, with 11 bases between the two ends. Germline CDR1 reads SEHNR; CDR2 reads FQNEAQ (reference sequence). This CDR3 spans 15 amino acids. In nucleotides, the CDR3 is TGTGCCAGCAGCTTAGCGCCAGGGGAGACCTACGAGCAGTACTTC. It specifies CASSLAPGETYEQYF.

The rearrangement joins TRBV7-2 to TRBJ2-7, with D perhaps TRBD2 (5 bases). This CDR3 spans 15 amino acids. In germline, CDR1 is SGHTA, CDR2 FQGNSA. V lost 3 bases to trimming and J lost 4 bases, with 16 bases between them. CDR3 amino acids: CASSFADGWEYEQYF. The CDR3 coding sequence is TGTGCCAGCAGCTTTGCGGACGGGTGGGAGTACGAGCAGTACTTC. Together with reference TRBV7-2 and TRBJ2-7, the CDR3 gives the full variable domain: GAGVSQSPSNKVTEKGKDVELRCDPISGHTALYWYRQSLGQGLEFLIYFQGNSAPDKSGLPSDRFSAERTGGSVSTLTIQRTQQEDSAVYLCASSFADGWEYEQYFGPGTRLTVT.

This clonotype came up many times. V gene TRBV29-1 combines with J gene TRBJ2-2; D remains unclear. The V gene lost 2 bases and the J gene lost 4 bases, with 11 bases spanning the gap. Germline loops: CDR1 SQVTM, CDR2 ANQGSEA. This CDR3 spans 14 amino acids. CDR3 amino acids: CSVESLSVTGELFF. Here the CDR3 DNA reads TGCAGCGTTGAAAGCCTCTCGGTCACCGGGGAGCTGTTTTTT.

This clonotype was seen ten or more times. The chain uses TRBV11-2 and TRBJ2-5, with 8 bases that match TRBD2. Germline loops: CDR1 SGHAT, CDR2 FQNNGV. The V and J ends lost 3 bases and 4 bases, in that order; junction bases with no gene match: 10. The CDR3 length is 16 residues. CDR3 coding DNA: TGTGCCAGCAGCTTGGCGGGCGGGAGGCCCGGAGAGACCCAGTACTTC. Translation: CASSLAGGRPGETQYF.

This clonotype was found many times. The CDR3: CASSLGTSGKQYF. For the CDR3, the DNA is TGTGCCAGCAGCTTAGGAACTAGCGGGAAGCAGTACTTC. This rearrangement joins TRBV7-9 to TRBJ2-7, with TRBD2 identical over 10 bases. The junction had 2 bases not matched to a gene; V was cut back by 1 base and J by 8 bases. The CDR3 is 13 amino acids. Per germline, CDR1 SEHNR and CDR2 FQNEAQ (reference sequence).

V is TRBV20-1 and J is TRBJ2-5; D is unclear. Germline values: CDR1 DFQATT, CDR2 SNEGSKA (reference sequence). V lost 2 bases and J lost 5, with 6 bases in between. The CDR3 contains 11 residues. Here the CDR3 DNA reads TGCAGTGCTAGATCTCGGGAGACCCAGTACTTC. Amino acid sequence: CSARSRETQYF.

The chain combines TRBV18 with TRBJ2-7; D remains ambiguous. Germline CDR1 and CDR2: KGHSH and LQKENI. Trimming removed 6 bases from V and 2 bases from J, with 2 bases in between. This CDR3 is 10 amino acids long. The CDR3 DNA reads TGTGCCAGCTCTGCCTACGAGCAGTACTTC. The encoded protein is CASSAYEQYF.

This clonotype was counted between two and nine times. This chain uses TRBV29-1 with TRBJ2-1, with D possibly matching TRBD2 (5 bases). The CDR3 has 13 residues. Germline V gene lookup returns CDR1 SQVTM and CDR2 ANQGSEA. The CDR3 DNA follows: TGCACCGGCGCGGGTGTTGGCTACAATGAGCAGTTCTTC. Protein product: CTGAGVGYNEQFF.

In this sample, this clonotype turned up a few times. V is TRBV28 and J is TRBJ2-7; D gene ambiguous. The CDR3 runs to 12 residues. Germline loops: CDR1 MDHEN, CDR2 SYDVKM. V dropped 5 bases and J dropped 3 bases, with 8 bases sitting between them. In DNA, the CDR3 is TGTGCCAGCAGTGAACAGAGCTACGAGCAGTACTTC. Translation: CASSEQSYEQYF.

V is TRBV29-1 and J is TRBJ2-5, with TRBD2 matching 7 bases. The CDR3 has 14 amino acids. From germline, CDR1 is SQVTM and CDR2 ANQGSEA. Trimming cost V 5 bases and J 4 bases; bases outside gene matches: 10. CDR3 sequence reads: CSVLGGAARETQYF. CDR3 sequence (DNA): TGCAGCGTTTTGGGAGGGGCTGCTCGAGAGACCCAGTACTTC.

This clonotype was seen only a few times. CDR3 sequence (DNA): TGCAGCGTTCCAGGACCCGGCGATGAGCAGTTCTTC. Amino acid sequence: CSVPGPGDEQFF. This sequence joins TRBV29-1 and TRBJ2-1, with D unclear. The V gene lost 5 bases and the J gene lost 8 bases, with 13 bases spanning the gap. Per the germline V gene, CDR1 is SQVTM and CDR2 is ANQGSEA. The CDR3 is 12 residues long.

This clonotype was observed many times. The V call is TRBV10-3, the J call TRBJ2-1; 9 bases fit TRBD2. Germline V gene lookup returns CDR1 ENHRY and CDR2 SYGVKD. After removal of 6 bases from V and 0 bases from J, the junction contained 9 bases not matched to a gene. This CDR3 region has 17 residues. CDR3 protein: CAIRAASGTSSYNEQFF. CDR3 bases: TGTGCCATCAGGGCGGCTAGCGGGACGAGCTCCTACAATGAGCAGTTCTTC.

The gene calls are TRBV7-8 and TRBJ2-7; no reliable D call. The length of the CDR3 is 11 residues. V was clipped by 5 bases and J by 6 bases, with 8 bases between them. Germline lookup yields CDR1 SGHVS and CDR2 FQNEAQ. The CDR3 nucleotides read TGTGCCAGCAGCGACCTCGGCGAGCAGTACTTC. It encodes CASSDLGEQYF.

V usage is TRBV28 and J usage is TRBJ2-3, with D unresolved. The V end lost 1 base, the J end lost 5 bases, and 13 bases lay between the germline ends. CDR1 and CDR2 from the germline V gene are MDHEN and SYDVKM. The CDR3 runs 15 residues. The CDR3 DNA follows: TGTGCCAGCAGTTTATATCGGACCGCCCAAGATACGCAGTATTTT. It codes for CASSLYRTAQDTQYF.

A single count supports this clonotype. Since the CDR3 does not end with the conserved phenylalanine or tryptophan, this likely comes from a read error. This chain connects TRBV13 to TRBJ1-2; possibly TRBD1 for D (6 bases). In germline, CDR1 is PRHDT, CDR2 FYEKMQ (reference sequence). The CDR3 has 12 residues. V lost 4 bases and J 4 bases, leaving 7 bases between the germline ends. This CDR3 reads CASSSQGYGYTV. CDR3 nucleotide sequence: TGTGCCAGCAGCTCACAGGGCTATGGCTACACCGTC.